This TCR beta chain was captured in a study of T-cell reconstitution after alpha-beta-depleted transplantation in children. V lost 7 bases, J lost 2 bases, and 6 bases lay in between. CDR3 length equals 12 residues. As it was prepared, the TCRbeta library received unique molecular identifiers. One entry per CDR3 protein, called by TCRdb with MiXCR from the PCR reads. The data contain under 450,000 distinct CDR3 sequences, about a sixth of them seen just once; the ten biggest clones take up around 30%. Specimen: PBMCs, mostly from graft donor cells, collected 360 days after TCRalphabeta/CD19-depleted stem cell transplant. This TCR was recovered from a boy under two years old who had a stem cell transplant for Wiskott-Aldrich syndrome, so the T cells may come from the graft donor. V is TRBV12-3 or TRBV12-4 and J is TRBJ2-1; D gene unclear. CDR3 nucleotides: TGTGCCAGCACCCTCCCCTACAATGAGCAGTTCTTC. Amino acid sequence: CASTLPYNEQFF.